The sequence of this T cell receptor beta chain was determined in a study of T-cell reconstitution after alpha-beta-depleted transplantation in children. Ten or more counts support this clonotype. Its antigen is as yet unknown. Study-level results: The origin of alpha-beta T cells about two months after transplant was reportedly several hundred expanded graft clones. Newly generated T cells supplied most T-cell counts and diversity one year post-transplant. Surviving recipient T cells and thymic progenitors underlay high day-60 TCRbeta diversity in some patients.

This sample's TCRbeta library carried unique molecular identifier barcodes. TCRdb redid the calling of the PCR reads with MiXCR, one entry per CDR3 protein. The table lists about 280,000 distinct CDR3 sequences, 9.5% to 13% of them singletons, with roughly a quarter in the top ten. Per the germline V gene, CDR1 is SGHTA and CDR2 is FQGNSA. V shed 0 bases, J shed 0 bases, and the junction held 4 bases outside the gene matches. This CDR3 has 16 amino acids. Sequencing was performed on peripheral blood, taken 180 days after TCRalphabeta/CD19-depleted stem cell transplant. V and J are TRBV7-2 and TRBJ2-7; 8 nucleotides match TRBD1. The sequence was collected from a male patient under 10 years old who had a stem cell transplant for chronic granulomatous disease, so the T cells may come from the graft donor. The CDR3 coding sequence is TGTGCCAGCAGCTTAGCGGCGACAGGGGACTCCTACGAGCAGTACTTC. Amino acids: CASSLAATGDSYEQYF. The variable domain in full, with the rest retrieved from reference TRBV7-2 and TRBJ2-7, is GAGVSQSPSNKVTEKGKDVELRCDPISGHTALYWYRQSLGQGLEFLIYFQGNSAPDKSGLPSDRFSAERTGGSVSTLTIQRTQQEDSAVYLCASSLAATGDSYEQYFGPGTRLTVT.